A selection of T cell receptor beta chains follows, all from one sample in a study of blood T cell repertoires in COVID-19. TCRdb's copy holds only in-frame clones and misses some; the assay was immunoSEQ multiplex PCR. The sample comprises around 280,000 clones, around nine tenths of which are singletons, and 6% to 7% rests with the top ten. The sample was PBMCs or T cells enriched from blood (not recorded which). The receptor set was obtained from a woman in her 40s who had recovered from COVID-19. Both conserved end residues are part of each CDR3. The D gene is left open where the match is weak. Size is omitted from some rows. Given values are once, few, many or a class for expanded clones.

many	TRBV27	TRBJ2-7	NA	TGTGCCAGCAGTTTGGCCGAGGCAGGGAAGGCCGGATACGAGCAGTACTTC	CASSLAEAGKAGYEQYF
NA	TRBV28	TRBJ2-5	NA	TGTGCCAGCAGTTCCTATCCGGGTTCGGAGACCCAGTACTTC	CASSSYPGSETQYF
NA	TRBV5-5	TRBJ1-4	NA	TGTGCCAGCTGCTTGTCCCCCAGGGGTGTTGAAAAACTGTTTTTT	CASCLSPRGVEKLFF
NA	TRBV7-3	TRBJ2-5	NA	TGTGCCAGCAGCTCCGGGAGTGCAAAGACCCAGTACTTC	CASSSGSAKTQYF
NA	TRBV7-2	TRBJ2-5	NA	TGTGCCAGCAGCCAGGCGGGAAAGTCTGAGACCCAGTACTTC	CASSQAGKSETQYF
few	TRBV28	TRBJ1-2	NA	TGTGCCAGCGAACAGGGAATGAACTATGGCTACACCTTC	CASEQGMNYGYTF
NA	TRBV15	TRBJ1-4	NA	TGTGCCACCAGCAGAGAGACCGTCTCGGCGGGAAAACTGTTTTTT	CATSRETVSAGKLFF
NA	TRBV2	TRBJ2-1	TRBD2	TGTGCCAGCAGGGAAGGGACTAGCGGCCCGAGCTCCTACAATGAGCAGTTCTTC	CASREGTSGPSSYNEQFF
NA	TRBV12-3/TRBV12-4	TRBJ1-4	NA	TGTGCCAGCAGTTTATCCAGGGAAAAACTGTTTTTT	CASSLSREKLFF
few	TRBV9	TRBJ1-6	NA	TGTGCCAGTTCACCAGGGGCCCTAAGCTCGGCCCTCCACTTT	CASSPGALSSALHF
NA	TRBV18	TRBJ1-1	NA	TGTGCCAGCTCACGGACGGGCTGGGGCGCTGAAGCTTTCTTT	CASSRTGWGAEAFF